Below, 19 T cell receptor beta chains from the same sample are listed, as sequenced in a study of early T cells in non-severe SARS-CoV-2 infection. Via MiXCR, TCRdb re-called the 5' RACE reads, giving one row per CDR3 protein. The profile shows 60,000 to 75,000 distinct CDR3 sequences, around 11% of them singletons. The sample taken for sequencing was whole blood. The receptors derive from an adult who was a healthcare worker with PCR-confirmed SARS-CoV-2 infection or an uninfected control (not recorded which).

The V and J genes are TRBV7-3 and TRBJ2-5; TRBD1 might be the D (5 bases). Germline V gives CDR1 SGHTA, CDR2 FQGTGA. The CDR3 runs 15 residues. V was cut by 5 bases and J by 2 bases, with 15 bases left in between. The CDR3 region is CASSPRRTRQETQYF. The CDR3, as DNA: TGTGCCAGCAGCCCGCGACGGACACGGCAAGAGACCCAGTACTTC.

For this clonotype: A much larger clone differs by one base, so this may be a read error. This CDR3 is CVSSFSPGNTEAFF. The CDR3 nucleotides read TGTGTCAGCAGTTTTTCCCCGGGTAACACTGAAGCTTTCTTT. V gene TRBV12-3 or TRBV12-4 combines with J gene TRBJ1-1; no clear D gene. This CDR3 is 14 amino acids long.

This clonotype was seen at least ten times. This chain uses TRBV19 with TRBJ2-1; TRBD2 agrees at 13 bases. The CDR3 covers 16 residues. Germline V lookup: CDR1 LNHDA, CDR2 SQIVND (reference sequence). The V and J ends lost 9 bases and 4 bases, in that order; junction bases with no gene match: 9. The CDR3 nucleotides are TGTGCCAGCCACGGACTAGCGGGAGTCTCGTACAATGAGCAGTTCTTC. It specifies CASHGLAGVSYNEQFF. The full variable domain, in which reference TRBV19 and TRBJ2-1 provide the parts outside the CDR3, is DGGITQSPKYLFRKEGQNVTLSCEQNLNHDAMYWYRQDPGQGLRLIYYSQIVNDFQKGDIAEGYSVSREKKESFPLTVTSAQKNPTAFYLCASHGLAGVSYNEQFFGPGTRLTVL.

There are many counts of this clonotype. The chain recombines TRBV13 with TRBJ2-7, with D possibly TRBD1 on 6 matching bases. In germline, CDR1 is PRHDT, CDR2 FYEKMQ (reference sequence). The CDR3 consists of 14 residues. Trimming left V 5 bases short and J 2 bases short, with 13 bases between. DNA for the CDR3: TGTGCCAGCAGCGCAGCCAGGGGCACCTACGAGCAGTACTTC. Encoded protein: CASSAARGTYEQYF.

This clonotype came up once. The chain employs TRBV7-8 and TRBJ1-2; D remains ambiguous. CDR3 size: 15 residues. Trimming cost V 3 bases and J 0 bases, with 11 bases left between them. CDR1 SGHVS and CDR2 FQNEAQ come from the germline V gene. The CDR3 bases are TGTGCCAGCAGCTTTCTTACGCAGGCTAACTATGGCTACACCTTC. This codes for CASSFLTQANYGYTF.

This clonotype has a count of ten or more. The chain joins TRBV30 to TRBJ2-7, with 8 positions matching TRBD2. The junction had 8 bases not matched to a gene; V was cut back by 0 bases and J by 7 bases. The V gene's germline CDR1 is GTSNPN and CDR2 SVGIG (reference sequence). This CDR3 is built from 14 residues. CDR3 nucleotides: TGTGCCTGGAGTGTGGACCAGCGGGGGAGGGAGCAGTACTTC. It is translated as CAWSVDQRGREQYF.

A few counts support this clonotype. The chain is built from TRBV11-2 and TRBJ1-2; D is ambiguous. This CDR3 has 13 amino acids. Per germline, CDR1 SGHAT and CDR2 FQNNGV. With 3 bases removed from V and 2 bases from J, the gap between germline ends came to 7 bases. Here the CDR3 DNA reads TGTGCCAGCAGCTTTCAGACAAACTATGGCTACACCTTC. Translating it yields CASSFQTNYGYTF.

Written as DNA, the CDR3 is TGCAGCGTTGCAGGTGGGGGGGCTGAGCAGTTCTTC. This encodes CSVAGGGAEQFF. This chain connects TRBV29-1 to TRBJ2-1; D may be TRBD2 (7 bases). Deletions cut 4 bases from V and 9 bases from J, with 13 bases between. This CDR3 spans 12 amino acids. CDR1 and CDR2 from the germline V gene are SQVTM and ANQGSEA.

A remark on this clonotype: One junction end disagrees with the germline gene, perhaps due to a read error. The V call is TRBV6-2 or TRBV6-3, the J call TRBJ2-7; D not certain. CDR1 and CDR2 from the germline V gene are MNHEY and SVGEGT. The CDR3 consists of 11 residues. CDR3 DNA sequence: TGTGTCAGCAGTTTCCACTACGAGCAGTACTTC. This encodes CVSSFHYEQYF.

In this sample, this clonotype turned up many times. V gene TRBV5-6 combines with J gene TRBJ2-3, with 10 bases aligning to TRBD2. The germline gives CDR1 SGHDT, CDR2 YYEEEE. The CDR3 covers 16 residues. J was trimmed by 4 bases and V by 4 bases; bases with no gene match: 9. The CDR3 sequence: CASSTSGRAESDTQYF. The CDR3 DNA reads as TGTGCCAGCAGCACAAGCGGGAGGGCCGAATCAGATACGCAGTATTTT.

This clonotype was picked up many times. This chain joins TRBV27 and TRBJ2-7; maybe TRBD2 (6 bases). This CDR3 contains 15 residues. Germline CDR1 MNHEY, CDR2 SMNVEV (reference sequence). V lost 7 bases and J lost 2, with 18 bases in between. CDR3: CASKSGRPGAYEQYF. The DNA for the CDR3 is TGTGCCAGCAAATCTGGTCGTCCGGGGGCCTACGAGCAGTACTTC.

The sample holds a few counts of this clonotype. V gene TRBV14 combines with J gene TRBJ2-2; D gene ambiguous. Germline CDR1 and CDR2: SGHDN and FVKESK. Trimming removed 7 bases from V and 0 bases from J, with 9 bases in between. The CDR3 length is 14 residues. The CDR3 here is CASTAHANTGELFF. In DNA, the CDR3 is TGTGCCAGCACTGCGCACGCGAACACCGGGGAGCTGTTTTTT. The full variable domain, with the rest looked up from reference TRBV14 and TRBJ2-2, is EAGVTQFPSHSVIEKGQTVTLRCDPISGHDNLYWYRRVMGKEIKFLLHFVKESKQDESGMPNNRFLAERTGGTYSTLKVQPAELEDSGVYFCASTAHANTGELFFGEGSRLTVL.

The table lists this clonotype with many counts. Here the CDR3 DNA reads TGCAGTGCCCACGCGGAGACCCAGTACTTC. Its protein is CSAHAETQYF. The rearrangement links TRBV20-1 to TRBJ2-5, with D unclear. V lost 6 bases, J lost 5 bases, and 7 bases lay in between. From germline, CDR1 is DFQATT and CDR2 SNEGSKA (reference sequence). This CDR3 comprises 10 residues.

The chain is built from TRBV2 and TRBJ1-1; D is ambiguous. Trimming cost V 7 bases and J 4 bases, with 13 bases left between them. The V gene's germline CDR1 is SNHLY and CDR2 FYNNEI. This CDR3 spans 13 amino acids. The CDR3 DNA reads as TGTGCCAGCACTGTAGACTTGATCACTGAAGCTTTCTTT. Its protein product is CASTVDLITEAFF. Together with reference TRBV2 and TRBJ1-1, the CDR3 gives the full variable domain: EPEVTQTPSHQVTQMGQEVILRCVPISNHLYFYWYRQILGQKVEFLVSFYNNEISEKSEIFDDQFSVERPDGSNFTLKIRSTKLEDSAMYFCASTVDLITEAFFGQGTRLTVV.

A few counts support this clonotype. V is TRBV11-3 and J is TRBJ2-5, with 13 positions matching TRBD2. This CDR3 is built from 16 residues. The V segment lost 5 bases and the J segment 3 bases; nucleotides outside the gene matches: 6. Germline-derived CDR1 and CDR2 are SGHNT and YENEEA. The CDR3 spells CASSRGLAGVKETQYF. Here the CDR3 DNA reads TGTGCCAGCAGCCGAGGACTAGCGGGGGTAAAAGAGACCCAGTACTTC.

The V call is TRBV24-1, the J call TRBJ2-3; no reliable D call. This CDR3 has 14 amino acids. Germline values: CDR1 KGHDR, CDR2 SFDVKD. V was shortened by 4 bases and J by 0 bases, with 7 bases between the two germline ends. The CDR3 spells CATSDYKSTDTQYF. The CDR3 DNA sequence: TGTGCCACCAGTGACTACAAGAGCACAGATACGCAGTATTTT.

The table lists this clonotype with many counts. The V gene is TRBV3-1, the J gene TRBJ2-7, with D uncertain. V lost 6 bases and J lost 0, with 12 bases in between. CDR1 LGHDT and CDR2 YNNKEL come from the germline V gene (reference sequence). This CDR3 spans 14 amino acids. Written as DNA, the CDR3 is TGTGCCAGCAGTCGAGACCGAAGCTCCTACGAGCAGTACTTC. Its protein is CASSRDRSSYEQYF.

This clonotype was counted ten times or more. The V gene is TRBV5-1, the J gene TRBJ2-4; D ambiguous. V was clipped by 0 bases and J by 0 bases, with 4 bases between them. The CDR3 consists of 14 residues. Germline CDR1 and CDR2: SGHRS and YFSETQ. CDR3 sequence (DNA): TGCGCCAGCAGCTTGGCGGGAGCCAAAAACATTCAGTACTTC. Encoded protein: CASSLAGAKNIQYF.

The sample holds a few counts of this clonotype. The chain has TRBV5-4 and TRBJ2-5; D possibly corresponds to TRBD1 (6 bases). Trimming pared 2 bases from V and 5 bases from J, leaving 10 bases between. This CDR3 is 13 amino acids long. Germline values: CDR1 SGHNT, CDR2 YYREEE (reference sequence). CDR3: CASSLQGKETQYF. DNA of the CDR3: TGTGCCAGCAGCTTACAGGGAAAGGAGACCCAGTACTTC.